Below are 31 T cell receptor beta chains sequenced from a single sample in a study of T cell responses to AZD1222 COVID-19 vaccine. Assay used: immunoSEQ multiplex PCR; TCRdb lists only in-frame clones, some missing. The sample holds about 180,000 clones, 80% to 90% seen once. The sequencing used peripheral blood, collected 28 days after the second AZD1222 dose. These receptors all come from an adult who received the AZD1222 COVID-19 vaccine.

This clone appeared a single time. This chain's CDR3 is CASSVDAGAGQETQYF. CDR3 sequence (DNA): TGTGCCAGCAGCGTAGACGCAGGGGCGGGGCAAGAGACCCAGTACTTC. The V gene is TRBV9, the J gene TRBJ2-5; D tentatively fits TRBD1 or TRBD2 (6 bases each). Per germline, CDR1 SGDLS and CDR2 YYNGEE. V was pared by 0 bases and J by 2 bases, with 14 bases between. The CDR3 extends over 16 amino acids.

V gene TRBV5-8 combines with J gene TRBJ2-7; D gene unclear. Deletions cut 6 bases from V and 7 bases from J, with 11 bases between. Germline CDR1 SGHTS, CDR2 YDEGEE. This CDR3 comprises 11 residues. CDR3 protein: CASMRVREQYF. CDR3 bases: TGTGCCAGCATGAGAGTTCGAGAGCAGTACTTC. The variable domain in full, with the rest retrieved from reference TRBV5-8 and TRBJ2-7, is EAGVTQSPTHLIKTRGQQATLRCSPISGHTSVYWYQQALGLGLQFLLWYDEGEERNRGNFPPRFSGRQFPNYSSELNVNALELEDSALYLCASMRVREQYFGPGTRLTVT.

This chain connects TRBV27 to TRBJ1-2; 10 positions agree with TRBD1. The V segment lost 4 bases and the J segment 6 bases; nucleotides outside the gene matches: 5. Germline assignment: CDR1 MNHEY and CDR2 SMNVEV (reference sequence). The CDR3 totals 14 residues. The chain's CDR3 is CASSWGGTGDGYTF. The CDR3 DNA follows: TGTGCCAGCAGTTGGGGGGGGACAGGGGATGGCTACACCTTC.

V is TRBV5-1 and J is TRBJ2-7; the match to TRBD1 covers 9 bases. V was clipped by 1 base and J by 6 bases; unmatched bases: 8. Germline CDR1 and CDR2: SGHRS and YFSETQ. The CDR3 has 15 amino acids. CDR3: CASSLTTGGSSEQYF. The CDR3 region has the DNA TGCGCCAGCAGCTTGACTACAGGGGGCTCTTCCGAGCAGTACTTC.

The genes are TRBV7-9 and TRBJ1-6; D uncertain. Germline loops: CDR1 SEHNR, CDR2 FQNEAQ (reference sequence). Trimming pared 3 bases from V and 5 bases from J, leaving 2 bases between. CDR3 length: 12 amino acids. DNA of the CDR3: TGTGCCAGCAGCTTGGATAATTCACCCCTCCACTTT. This encodes CASSLDNSPLHF.

V and J are TRBV27 and TRBJ2-5; a weak D match, TRBD2 (5 bases). CDR1 and CDR2 from the germline V gene are MNHEY and SMNVEV (reference sequence). This CDR3 contains 14 residues. The V and J ends lost 6 bases and 3 bases respectively, with 14 bases between them. CDR3 in amino acids: CASSTGWAEETQYF. CDR3 DNA sequence: TGTGCCAGCAGCACGGGGTGGGCAGAAGAGACCCAGTACTTC.

V and J are TRBV3-1 (or the pseudogene TRBV3-2) and TRBJ2-1, with 9 bases matching TRBD1. The CDR3 is made up of 16 amino acids. With V trimmed by 4 bases and J by 10 bases, 14 bases remained unmatched. Germline lookup yields CDR1 LGHDT and CDR2 YNNKEL (reference sequence). DNA for the CDR3: TGTGCCAGCAGCCTTGCGGTTGGGACAGGGTTTGGGGAGCAGTTCTTC. Residues: CASSLAVGTGFGEQFF.

V and J are TRBV4-1 and TRBJ1-1, with TRBD1 as a possible D gene (6 bases). Germline V gene data show CDR1 as MGHRA and CDR2 as YSYEKL. V was cut by 5 bases and J by 4 bases, with 26 bases left in between. This CDR3 is built from 18 residues. DNA of the CDR3: TGCGCCAGCAGCGAAAGCGCCATGACAGGAACGGCGGGCACTGAAGCTTTCTTT. This codes for CASSESAMTGTAGTEAFF.

The chain couples TRBV7-2 to TRBJ1-1; D is unresolved. The CDR3 has 13 residues. Germline CDR1 is SGHTA and CDR2 is FQGNSA. V lost 4 bases, J lost 1 base, and 7 bases lay in between. The CDR3 protein is CASSSAPNTEAFF. The CDR3 region has the DNA TGTGCCAGCAGCTCCGCCCCGAACACTGAAGCTTTCTTT.

The chain has TRBV4-2 and TRBJ1-1; no reliable D call. Germline-derived CDR1 and CDR2 are LGHNA and YNFKEQ. V lost 0 bases and J 1 base, leaving 9 bases between the germline ends. CDR3 size: 15 residues. CDR3 region: CASSQDYQRNTEAFF. In DNA form, the CDR3 reads TGTGCCAGCAGCCAAGACTACCAAAGGAACACTGAAGCTTTCTTT.

CDR3 residues: CASSIKQGGPGEAFF. DNA for the CDR3: TGTGCCAGTAGTATAAAACAGGGAGGTCCGGGTGAAGCTTTCTTT. The chain combines TRBV19 with TRBJ1-1; maybe TRBD1 (6 bases). CDR1 is LNHDA and CDR2 is SQIVND in the germline V gene (reference sequence). The CDR3 runs 15 residues. Trimming stripped 2 bases from V and 7 bases from J, with 17 bases between.

The V and J genes are TRBV6-6 and TRBJ2-3; D might be TRBD2 (6 bases). Germline-derived CDR1 and CDR2 are MNHNY and SVGAGI (reference sequence). This CDR3 region has 15 residues. Trimming took 8 bases from V and 1 from J, leaving 16 bases between them. The CDR3: CASSASGRGTDTQYF. The DNA for the CDR3 is TGTGCCAGCTCCGCAAGCGGGCGGGGCACAGATACGCAGTATTTT.

Turning to this clone: Other nucleotide sequences from this sample produce the same CDR3. The gene calls are TRBV20-1 and TRBJ1-1; no reliable D call. The CDR3 runs 11 residues. Trimming removed 5 bases at V and 3 bases at J, with 7 bases between. In germline, CDR1 is DFQATT, CDR2 SNEGSKA (reference sequence). In nucleotides, the CDR3 is TGCAGTGCTGAGAGGGACACTGAAGCTTTCTTT. It specifies CSAERDTEAFF.

The V gene is TRBV12-5, the J gene TRBJ1-1; 9 positions agree with TRBD1. Germline lookup yields CDR1 LGHNT and CDR2 FRNRAP. This CDR3 region has 15 residues. The trim removed 2 bases at V and 3 bases at J, leaving 4 bases unmatched. The CDR3 spells CASGLTGGLYTEAFF. CDR3 coding DNA: TGTGCTAGTGGTTTGACAGGGGGCCTGTACACTGAAGCTTTCTTT.

This clone is a singleton in its sample. This same CDR3 is encoded by further DNA sequences in the sample. The genes are TRBV20-1 and TRBJ2-7; no clear D. Trimming stripped 3 bases from V and 0 bases from J, with 6 bases between. The germline V gene encodes CDR1 DFQATT and CDR2 SNEGSKA (reference sequence). This CDR3 has 12 residues. The DNA of the CDR3 is TGCAGTGCTAGTGGTAGCTCCTACGAGCAGTACTTC. This gives the protein CSASGSSYEQYF.

This chain uses TRBV7-2 with TRBJ1-1, with 8 bases lining up with TRBD1. CDR1 is SGHTA and CDR2 is FQGNSA in the germline V gene. J lost 6 bases, V lost 5 bases, and 8 bases had no gene match. The CDR3 is 14 amino acids. The CDR3 sequence: CASSTRTGKAEAFF. CDR3 nucleotides: TGTGCCAGCAGCACAAGGACAGGGAAGGCTGAAGCTTTCTTT.

V usage is TRBV28 and J usage is TRBJ1-2; D is undetermined. Germline loops: CDR1 MDHEN, CDR2 SYDVKM. The CDR3 spans 12 residues. Trimming took off 11 bases at V and 0 bases at J, with 10 bases between the two ends. In nucleotides, the CDR3 is TGTGCCGCGACCGGTACTAACTATGGCTACACCTTC. Protein product: CAATGTNYGYTF.

The chain combines TRBV7-3 with TRBJ2-1, with TRBD1 matching over 8 bases. Germline V gives CDR1 SGHTA, CDR2 FQGTGA. The CDR3 extends over 15 amino acids. V trimming: 5 bases; J trimming: 1 base; junction bases outside the gene matches: 4. The CDR3 DNA follows: TGTGCCAGCAGCCCCCAGGGGGCATCCTACAATGAGCAGTTCTTC. Protein product: CASSPQGASYNEQFF. Complete variable domain (other parts from reference TRBV7-3 and TRBJ2-1): GAGVSQTPSNKVTEKGKYVELRCDPISGHTALYWYRQSLGQGPEFLIYFQGTGAADDSGLPNDRFFAVRPEGSVSTLKIQRTERGDSAVYLCASSPQGASYNEQFFGPGTRLTVL.

The rearrangement joins TRBV30 to TRBJ1-4; D is uncertain. The CDR3 runs to 13 residues. The V gene's germline CDR1 is GTSNPN and CDR2 SVGIG (reference sequence). V was trimmed by 2 bases and J by 4 bases, leaving 8 bases between them. Written as DNA, the CDR3 is TGTGCCTGGAGTCGGAGCGATAATGAAAAACTGTTTTTT. Its translation is CAWSRSDNEKLFF.

The J gene is TRBJ1-2, the V gene TRBV4-2; TRBD1 is a possible D gene (6 bases). This CDR3 comprises 14 residues. Germline V lookup: CDR1 LGHNA, CDR2 YNFKEQ. V was shortened by 0 bases and J by 5 bases, with 10 bases between the two germline ends. The DNA for the CDR3 is TGTGCCAGCAGCCAAGATCCGCAGGGGTATGGCTACACCTTC. Amino acids: CASSQDPQGYGYTF.

The chain combines TRBV27 with TRBJ1-2, with 8 bases lining up with TRBD1. The length of the CDR3 is 15 residues. The V gene end was trimmed by 5 bases and the J gene end by 4 bases; junction bases not matched to a gene: 9. Germline lookup yields CDR1 MNHEY and CDR2 SMNVEV (reference sequence). The CDR3: CASSPRRDRPYGYTF. DNA for the CDR3: TGTGCCAGCAGTCCGCGTCGGGACAGGCCCTATGGCTACACCTTC.

The chain has TRBV14 and TRBJ2-3; the D call may be TRBD1 or TRBD2 (5 bases each). Germline-derived CDR1 and CDR2 are SGHDN and FVKESK. Between the trimmed V and J ends, which lost 3 bases and 0 bases, there was a span of 10 bases. The CDR3 loop spans 15 amino acids. For the CDR3, the DNA is TGTGCCAGCAGCCAGGGGGACCGTAGCACAGATACGCAGTATTTT. Translated: CASSQGDRSTDTQYF.

The CDR3 coding sequence is TGTGCCAGCAGCCCCACAGGGGGCGCGGGCACCGGGGAGCTGTTTTTT. Protein sequence: CASSPTGGAGTGELFF. The chain couples TRBV5-4 to TRBJ2-2, with TRBD1 matching 9 bases. Germline V gives CDR1 SGHNT, CDR2 YYREEE (reference sequence). The CDR3 is made up of 16 amino acids. V gave up 4 bases and J gave up 4 bases; unmatched junction bases: 8.

This chain uses TRBV18 with TRBJ1-3; 7 nucleotides line up with TRBD1. Germline CDR1 reads KGHSH; CDR2 reads LQKENI. The V segment lost 3 bases and the J segment 3 bases; nucleotides outside the gene matches: 2. There are 14 residues in the CDR3. CDR3 nucleotide sequence: TGTGCCAGCTCACCGGGACAGAGTGGAAACACCATATATTTT. As protein: CASSPGQSGNTIYF.

The V gene is TRBV5-4, the J gene TRBJ1-1, with D maybe TRBD1 (5 bases). Looked up from germline, CDR1 is SGHNT and CDR2 is YYREEE (reference sequence). Trimming cost V 4 bases and J 5 bases, with 18 bases left between them. The CDR3 is made up of 15 amino acids. The CDR3 spells CASSLPGTVRTEAFF. The CDR3 nucleotides are TGTGCCAGCAGCCTGCCAGGGACGGTTCGGACTGAAGCTTTCTTT.

The CDR3 protein is CAISTRTGNSPLHF. CDR3 sequence (DNA): TGTGCCATCTCCACTCGGACAGGCAATTCACCCCTCCACTTT. This chain links TRBV10-3 with TRBJ1-6; 7 nucleotides match TRBD1. Looked up from germline, CDR1 is ENHRY and CDR2 is SYGVKD. Germline trimming cut 8 bases from V and 7 bases from J; bases unmatched to any gene: 8. The CDR3 length is 14 residues.

The rearrangement joins TRBV15 to TRBJ1-2, with unresolved D. This CDR3 is built from 12 residues. Germline-derived CDR1 and CDR2 are LNHNV and YYDKDF (reference sequence). The V and J ends lost 3 bases and 1 base respectively, with 3 bases between them. Here the CDR3 reads CATSRDNYGYTF. For the CDR3, the DNA is TGTGCCACCAGCAGGGATAACTATGGCTACACCTTC.

V and J are TRBV7-3 and TRBJ1-3; no definite D call. The CDR3 spans 13 residues. V was clipped by 3 bases and J by 3 bases, with 6 bases between them. The germline gives CDR1 SGHTA, CDR2 FQGTGA. This CDR3 reads CASSLDGGNTIYF. In DNA, the CDR3 is TGTGCCAGCAGCTTGGACGGTGGAAACACCATATATTTT. Combining the CDR3 with reference TRBV7-3 and TRBJ1-3 gives the whole variable domain GAGVSQTPSNKVTEKGKYVELRCDPISGHTALYWYRQSLGQGPEFLIYFQGTGAADDSGLPNDRFFAVRPEGSVSTLKIQRTERGDSAVYLCASSLDGGNTIYFGEGSWLTVV.

This clone has just a few counts. The chain is built from TRBV6-5 and TRBJ2-1, with no clear D. The ends were cut back, 5 bases at V and 8 bases at J, with 16 bases in the middle. The V gene's germline CDR1 is MNHEY and CDR2 SVGAGI. This CDR3 region has 14 residues. CDR3 nucleotide sequence: TGTGCCAGCAGTAATGAGGCCCAGTCACATGAGCAGTTCTTC. This translates into CASSNEAQSHEQFF.

This clone was seen just once. The chain joins TRBV6-6 to TRBJ1-1; D is uncertain. This CDR3 has 13 residues. Per germline, CDR1 MNHNY and CDR2 SVGAGI (reference sequence). V lost 4 bases and J lost 1, with 7 bases in between. CDR3 bases: TGTGCCAGCAGTTGGGTGAAGAACACTGAAGCTTTCTTT. It is translated as CASSWVKNTEAFF.

This clone was observed a few times. This chain uses TRBV11-3 with TRBJ2-2, with D unresolved. CDR1 is SGHNT, CDR2 YENEEA, per germline. Trimming shortened V by 4 bases and J by 4 bases, and 13 bases separated the two germline ends. The CDR3 loop spans 15 amino acids. The CDR3 reads CASSSHPGGTGELFF. DNA of the CDR3: TGTGCCAGCAGCTCCCATCCGGGTGGCACCGGGGAGCTGTTTTTT.